Listed here are 3 T cell receptor beta chains from one sample, sequenced in a study of T cell responses to AZD1222 COVID-19 vaccine. Sequenced by immunoSEQ multiplex PCR; TCRdb stores in-frame clones only, minus some. The data hold some 180,000 clones, with approximately 92% observed a single time. The sequencing used peripheral blood, collected on day 0 of AZD1222 vaccination. These receptors were collected from an adult in good health.

V usage is TRBV4-3 and J usage is TRBJ1-3; D is unclear. Germline CDR1 reads LGHNA; CDR2 reads YSLEER. The CDR3 spans 15 residues. Trimming stripped 0 bases from V and 6 bases from J, with 12 bases between. CDR3 region: CASSQEAGGLNTIYF. Here the CDR3 DNA reads TGCGCCAGCAGCCAAGAGGCAGGAGGACTAAACACCATATATTTT.

V and J are TRBV7-3 and TRBJ2-1; TRBD2 matches 13 bases. Germline assignment: CDR1 SGHTA and CDR2 FQGTGA. CDR3 length: 16 residues. J lost 8 bases, V lost 4 bases, and 8 bases had no gene match. CDR3 sequence reads: CASSSGLAGARHEQFF. CDR3 in DNA: TGTGCCAGCAGCTCCGGACTAGCGGGGGCCAGGCATGAGCAGTTCTTC.

This clone was counted once. V is TRBV4-3 and J is TRBJ1-4; D not resolved. V lost 2 bases and J lost 0, with 13 bases in between. The CDR3 spans 17 residues. Germline loops: CDR1 LGHNA, CDR2 YSLEER. The CDR3 protein is CASSQSILAATNEKLFF. DNA of the CDR3: TGCGCCAGCAGCCAATCCATTTTGGCGGCAACTAATGAAAAACTGTTTTTT.